Listed below are T cell receptor beta chains from one sample, sequenced in a study of blood T cell repertoires in COVID-19. The table came from immunoSEQ multiplex PCR; TCRdb's copy has only in-frame clones and leaves some out. The table has more than 200,000 clones, approximately 90% seen once. The sample consisted of peripheral blood. These receptors were collected from a man aged 45-65 years with COVID-19, enrolled during active disease. The CDR3 runs from the conserved cysteine through the conserved F or W. The D gene is left open where the match is weak. Rows may omit the clone size; those that give it use once, few, many or a size class.

- | 12 | TRBJ1-2 | TRBV3-1/TRBV3-2 | TRBD1 | TGTGCCAGCAGCCAGAGACAGGGGGCGATCACCTTC | CASSQRQGAITF
- | 15 | TRBJ2-1 | TRBV7-3 | - | TGTGCCAGCAGCTTAACCCCCATAGCCTCTGGGGAGCAGTTCTTC | CASSLTPIASGEQFF
few | 14 | TRBJ2-7 | TRBV6-5 | TRBD2 | TGTGCCAGCAGAAGGACTAGCGCGTCCTACGAGCAGTACTTC | CASRRTSASYEQYF
- | 17 | TRBJ2-3 | TRBV24-1 | TRBD1 | TGTGCCACCAGTCTGGGACAGGGGGCCTGGAGCACAGATACGCAGTATTTT | CATSLGQGAWSTDTQYF
- | 13 | TRBJ1-1 | TRBV5-4 | - | TGTGCCAGCAGCAGAGGACAGAACACTGAAGCTTTCTTT | CASSRGQNTEAFF
- | 18 | TRBJ1-1 | TRBV5-1 | TRBD1 | TGCGCCAGCAGCCTGGGTCGGGGGACAGGGAGAATGAACACTGAAGCTTTCTTT | CASSLGRGTGRMNTEAFF
- | 14 | TRBJ1-5 | TRBV2 | - | TGTGCCAGCAGCTCACCCTACGCGGGCCAGCCCCAGCATTTT | CASSSPYAGQPQHF
- | 18 | TRBJ1-1 | TRBV18 | TRBD1 | TGTGCCAGCTCACCTCGCGAGGGGGCCTGGTTTGGGGACACTGAAGCTTTCTTT | CASSPREGAWFGDTEAFF
- | 17 | TRBJ2-7 | TRBV5-1 | TRBD1 | TGCGCCAGCAGCTTGGCCGGACAGGCGCAGGGGACCTACGAGCAGTACTTC | CASSLAGQAQGTYEQYF
- | 13 | TRBJ1-1 | TRBV29-1 | - | TGCAGCGCCTACGAGGTACCGGGGACTGAAGCTTTCTTT | CSAYEVPGTEAFF
- | 11 | TRBJ1-1 | TRBV29-1 | - | TGCAGCGCCGCCAAGAGGACTGAAGCTTTCTTT | CSAAKRTEAFF
- | 14 | TRBJ2-2 | TRBV19 | TRBD1 | TGTGCCACCCTGGACAGGAAGGTATCCGGGGAGCTGTTTTTT | CATLDRKVSGELFF
- | 15 | TRBJ1-6 | TRBV4-3 | TRBD1 | TGCGCCAGCAGCCACGGACAGGTGACGAATTCACCCCTCCACTTT | CASSHGQVTNSPLHF
- | 15 | TRBJ1-1 | TRBV7-3 | - | TGTGCCAGCAGCCAAAGGCGAGGGCTGAACACTGAAGCTTTCTTT | CASSQRRGLNTEAFF
- | 16 | TRBJ2-5 | TRBV7-9 | TRBD1 | TGTGCCAGCAGCTTAGCGCTGATAGGGGGCGACGAGACCCAGTACTTC | CASSLALIGGDETQYF
- | 15 | TRBJ2-3 | TRBV5-1 | TRBD1 | TGCGCCAGCAGCACCGATGGGACAGCCACAGATACGCAGTATTTT | CASSTDGTATDTQYF
- | 13 | TRBJ1-4 | TRBV18 | - | TGTGCCAGCTCACCTGATCAGAATGAAAAACTGTTTTTT | CASSPDQNEKLFF
- | 13 | TRBJ1-5 | TRBV6-5 | - | TGTGCCAGCAGGACAGACCGGGATCAGCCCCAGCATTTT | CASRTDRDQPQHF
- | 14 | TRBJ1-1 | TRBV5-1 | - | TGCGCCAGCAGCTTGGCAACAGATAACACTGAAGCTTTCTTT | CASSLATDNTEAFF
- | 15 | TRBJ1-1 | TRBV18 | - | TGTGCCAGCTCACCAGGGCAGATAGAGAACACTGAAGCTTTCTTT | CASSPGQIENTEAFF
few | 15 | TRBJ1-5 | TRBV18 | - | TGTGCCAGCTCATTTGAACAGGGCCACAATCAGCCCCAGCATTTT | CASSFEQGHNQPQHF
- | 17 | TRBJ1-2 | TRBV15 | TRBD1 | TGTGCCACCAGCGGAGAGTTCAGGGGGAGTACCAACTATGGCTACACCTTC | CATSGEFRGSTNYGYTF
- | 16 | TRBJ2-1 | TRBV11-2 | TRBD2 | TGTGCCAGCAGCTTAGAGGTTGCTAGCGGATACAATGAGCAGTTCTTC | CASSLEVASGYNEQFF
- | 13 | TRBJ1-4 | TRBV2 | - | TGTGCCACCAGGGGCGGGATTGGTGAAAAACTGTTTTTT | CATRGGIGEKLFF
- | 15 | TRBJ1-1 | TRBV5-1 | - | TGCGCCAGCAGCTTGGAGTGGCAACAGAACACTGAAGCTTTCTTT | CASSLEWQQNTEAFF
- | 15 | TRBJ2-5 | TRBV10-1 | - | TGCGCCAGCAGTGAGAACGCAGGGATGTTGGAGACCCAGTACTTC | CASSENAGMLETQYF
- | 16 | TRBJ2-7 | TRBV15 | - | TGTGCCACCAGCAGGCAAAAGGGGTGGGGGCGCTACGAGCAGTACTTC | CATSRQKGWGRYEQYF
- | 11 | TRBJ2-7 | TRBV29-1 | - | TGCAGCGTTCGTAGGGGGAACGAGCAGTACTTC | CSVRRGNEQYF
- | 15 | TRBJ1-4 | TRBV7-6 | - | TGTGCCAGCAGCACTACGGACAGCCCTTATGAAAAACTGTTTTTT | CASSTTDSPYEKLFF
- | 15 | TRBJ2-2 | TRBV18 | - | TGTGCCAGCTCACCTAGAGGCGCGGGGACCGGGGAGCTGTTTTTT | CASSPRGAGTGELFF
- | 15 | TRBJ1-2 | TRBV19 | - | TGTGCCAGTAGTATTATCGCAGGGACTTTTCCTGGCTACACCTTC | CASSIIAGTFPGYTF
few | 15 | TRBJ2-7 | TRBV6-2/TRBV6-3 | TRBD1 | TGTGCCAGCAGTGATCCACAGGGGTACGCCTACGAGCAGTACTTC | CASSDPQGYAYEQYF
- | 16 | TRBJ1-5 | TRBV7-9 | TRBD1 | TGTGCCAGCAGCTTAGAACCGGGCCCACAGGGGCAGCCCCAGCATTTT | CASSLEPGPQGQPQHF
- | 13 | TRBJ2-3 | TRBV19 | - | TGTGCCAGTAGGTCCAGGGAAACAGATACGCAGTATTTT | CASRSRETDTQYF
- | 12 | TRBJ1-2 | TRBV30 | - | TGTGCCTGGAGGTACAGGAATTATGGCTACACCTTC | CAWRYRNYGYTF
- | 15 | TRBJ2-2 | TRBV9 | TRBD1 | TGTGCCAGCAGCCCTCGGACAGGGCCCTCCGGGGAGCTGTTTTTT | CASSPRTGPSGELFF
- | 14 | TRBJ2-7 | TRBV19 | - | TGTGCCAGTAGGGCCGCAGGGAACTCCTACGAGCAGTACTTC | CASRAAGNSYEQYF
- | 16 | TRBJ2-6 | TRBV12-5 | TRBD1 | TGTGCTAGTGTAAAGGCCGGGACAGAGAACAGGAACGTCCTGACTTTC | CASVKAGTENRNVLTF
- | 14 | TRBJ2-3 | TRBV4-2 | - | TGTGCCAGCAGCCAAGGGACTACCACAGATACGCAGTATTTT | CASSQGTTTDTQYF
- | 15 | TRBJ1-3 | TRBV3-1/TRBV3-2 | - | TGTGCCAGCAGCCAAGTCACAGGGTCTGGAAACACCATATATTTT | CASSQVTGSGNTIYF
few | 16 | TRBJ2-2 | TRBV13 | - | TGTGCCAGCAGCTTAGGGGGCCCACAGGGCTACGGGGAGCTGTTTTTT | CASSLGGPQGYGELFF
- | 14 | TRBJ2-1 | TRBV30 | - | TGTGCCTGGAGAACTAGCCTTTCCTACAATGAGCAGTTCTTC | CAWRTSLSYNEQFF
- | 16 | TRBJ2-7 | TRBV4-2 | TRBD2 | TGTGCCAGCAGCCAAGACCCTAGCGGGAGGGAATATGGGCAGTACTTC | CASSQDPSGREYGQYF
- | 14 | TRBJ1-6 | TRBV5-6 | TRBD1 | TGTGCCAGCAGCTGGGGACAGCTGTTTTCACCCCTCCACTTT | CASSWGQLFSPLHF
- | 14 | TRBJ2-7 | TRBV6-5 | TRBD1 | TGTGCCAGCAGGGACAGGGGGGCCTCCTACGAGCAGTACTTC | CASRDRGASYEQYF
- | 14 | TRBJ1-2 | TRBV7-9 | - | TGTGCCAGCAGCTTAGTGGCCAGATCCGGGGGCTACACCTTC | CASSLVARSGGYTF
- | 18 | TRBJ1-6 | TRBV5-6 | TRBD1 | TGTGCCAGCAGCTTGGTACAGGGGGCCCTCGAGCATAATTCACCCCTCCACTTT | CASSLVQGALEHNSPLHF
- | 15 | TRBJ1-2 | TRBV27 | TRBD1 | TGTGCCAGCAGTCTAGAGACAGGGGGCCGGTATGGCTACACCTTC | CASSLETGGRYGYTF
- | 15 | TRBJ2-3 | TRBV7-3 | TRBD1 | TGTGCCAGCAGCTTAGGGCAGGGGGCCACAGATACGCAGTATTTT | CASSLGQGATDTQYF
- | 15 | TRBJ2-3 | TRBV18 | TRBD2 | TGTGCCAGCTCACCCATCGGGGGGAACACAGATACGCAGTATTTT | CASSPIGGNTDTQYF
- | 15 | TRBJ1-3 | TRBV5-6 | - | TGTGCCAGCAGCAAGGGACTGCTCTCTGGAAACACCATATATTTT | CASSKGLLSGNTIYF
- | 16 | TRBJ1-4 | TRBV2 | - | TGTGCCAGCGTAAGTGGGGGAGGACTGGCCGGCGAAAAACTGTTTTTT | CASVSGGGLAGEKLFF
- | 15 | TRBJ2-5 | TRBV4-1 | - | TGCGCCAGCAGCCACCCCGAACTAGGGCAAGAGACCCAGTACTTC | CASSHPELGQETQYF